This T cell receptor beta chain was profiled in a study of blood T cell repertoires in COVID-19. Original processing methods: By means of reference gene primer amplification, nucleated cell counts were estimated. Clones were sequenced by immunoSEQ multiplex PCR, and TCRdb holds only the in-frame ones, with some missing. V, J and clone size are those of that table, while D and trimming were read from the DNA. This sample carries under 50,000 clones, 88% of them seen once, and the ten largest clones take 1% to 1.5%. This receptor was obtained from a woman aged 40 to 49 with acute or convalescent COVID-19. Sequenced sample: peripheral blood.

The CDR3 sequence: CASRGADHNYGYTF. CDR3 sequence (DNA): TGTGCCAGCAGGGGGGCGGACCATAACTATGGCTACACCTTC. The chain joins TRBV6-6 to TRBJ1-2; possibly TRBD1 for D (6 bases). There are 14 residues in the CDR3. The V gene's germline CDR1 is MNHNY and CDR2 SVGAGI (reference sequence). Trimming pared 6 bases from V and 1 base from J, leaving 12 bases between.